Presented here are 30 T cell receptor beta chains from one specimen sequenced in a study of T cell responses to AZD1222 COVID-19 vaccine. Generated by immunoSEQ multiplex PCR, the TCRdb table keeps only in-frame clones and is missing some. The data show some 170,000 clones, just over 90% seen once. Material: peripheral blood, obtained 28 days after the second AZD1222 dose. These receptors were obtained from an adult who received the AZD1222 COVID-19 vaccine.

The chain uses TRBV7-9 and TRBJ2-3, with 9 positions matching TRBD2. CDR1 and CDR2 (germline): SEHNR, FQNEAQ (reference sequence). There are 16 residues in the CDR3. Unmatched junction bases numbered 7, after V lost 3 bases and J lost 3 bases. This chain's CDR3 is CASSFRAGGGTDTQYF. CDR3 nucleotides: TGTGCCAGCAGCTTCCGAGCGGGAGGTGGAACAGATACGCAGTATTTT.

As for this clone: At one of its ends the junction is not consistent with the germline gene, which may arise from a read error. The V and J genes are TRBV5-8 and TRBJ2-7; 7 bases fit TRBD1. Germline CDR1 is SGHTS and CDR2 is YDEGEE. CDR3 length: 13 residues. The CDR3 is CASSLSPSSDRRF. CDR3 bases: TGTGCCAGCAGCTTGTCTCCTTCCTCGGACAGGCGTTTC.

The chain carries TRBV5-1 and TRBJ1-4, with a possible D match to TRBD1 (6 bases). The CDR3 consists of 17 residues. V lost 0 bases, J lost 3 bases, and 15 bases lay in between. CDR1 is SGHRS, CDR2 YFSETQ, per germline. CDR3 loop: CASSLAYKGEANEKLFF. The DNA of the CDR3 is TGCGCCAGCAGCTTGGCCTATAAGGGGGAGGCTAATGAAAAACTGTTTTTT. The variable domain in full, completed from reference TRBV5-1 and TRBJ1-4, reads KAGVTQTPRYLIKTRGQQVTLSCSPISGHRSVSWYQQTPGQGLQFLFEYFSETQRNKGNFPGRFSGRQFSNSRSEMNVSTLELGDSALYLCASSLAYKGEANEKLFFGSGTQLSVL.

The chain links TRBV27 to TRBJ1-6; D perhaps matches TRBD1 (6 bases). The ends were cut back, 6 bases at V and 5 bases at J, with 11 bases in the middle. The CDR3 runs to 14 residues. Per the germline V gene, CDR1 is MNHEY and CDR2 is SMNVEV (reference sequence). DNA of the CDR3: TGTGCCAGCAGGGGGGGCCCGCATAATTCACCCCTCCACTTT. Translated: CASRGGPHNSPLHF.

This chain links TRBV7-3 with TRBJ2-3; D is tentatively TRBD1 or TRBD2 (6 bases each). Germline V gene sequence: CDR1 SGHTA, CDR2 FQGTGA. This CDR3 is built from 18 residues. V lost 0 bases, J lost 3 bases, and 19 bases lay in between. The CDR3 is CASSLTNGGVRGTDTQYF. The CDR3 coding sequence is TGTGCCAGCAGCTTAACGAACGGGGGCGTACGGGGTACAGATACGCAGTATTTT.

The chain employs TRBV11-1 and TRBJ2-6; possibly TRBD1 or TRBD2 for D (6 bases each). Trimming removed 5 bases at V and 4 bases at J, with 12 bases between. The CDR3 covers 15 residues. Germline CDR1 is SGHAT and CDR2 is FQDESV (reference sequence). The CDR3 spells CASSRRGAGANVLTF. The CDR3, as DNA: TGTGCCAGCAGCCGGAGGGGGGCCGGGGCCAACGTCCTGACTTTC.

This chain uses TRBV5-8 with TRBJ2-2, with 7 nucleotides matching TRBD2. Germline values: CDR1 SGHTS, CDR2 YDEGEE. Trimming at V came to 4 bases and at J to 8 bases, leaving 11 bases not matched to a gene. This CDR3 is 15 amino acids long. This CDR3 reads CASSRWEGRPGELFF. CDR3 DNA: TGTGCCAGCAGCCGGTGGGAGGGAAGACCGGGGGAGCTGTTTTTT.

This chain connects TRBV7-9 to TRBJ2-3; D not certain. The CDR3 is made up of 14 amino acids. Germline V gene lookup returns CDR1 SEHNR and CDR2 FQNEAQ (reference sequence). V shed 5 bases and J shed 1 base, with 10 bases lying between them. The CDR3: CASSDLRRTDTQYF. CDR3 nucleotides: TGTGCCAGCAGCGACCTGAGACGCACAGATACGCAGTATTTT.

This clone was counted a few times. This sequence joins TRBV6-1 and TRBJ2-3; D is perhaps TRBD2 (6 bases). Germline CDR1 MNHNS, CDR2 SASEGT. The CDR3 length is 14 residues. V shed 3 bases and J shed 3 bases, with 10 bases lying between them. In nucleotides, the CDR3 is TGTGCCAGCAGTGATGCGGGAACGACAGATACGCAGTATTTT. Translation gives CASSDAGTTDTQYF.

The genes are TRBV5-5 and TRBJ2-1; D might be TRBD2 (5 bases). The CDR3 runs to 18 residues. In germline, CDR1 is SGHKS, CDR2 YYEKEE (reference sequence). The ends were cut back, 0 bases at V and 2 bases at J, with 18 bases in the middle. Here the CDR3 DNA reads TGTGCCAGCAGCTTGGTGAATGCCGGAGGATTCGCCTACAATGAGCAGTTCTTC. It codes for CASSLVNAGGFAYNEQFF.

V is TRBV23-1 and J is TRBJ1-2; the D gene is possibly TRBD1 (6 bases). TRBV23-1 carries the ORF label, with uncertain function. Trimming shortened V by 2 bases and J by 5 bases, and 15 bases separated the two germline ends. This CDR3 region has 15 residues. The CDR3 reads CASSQNFNRVYGYTF. The CDR3 region has the DNA TGCGCCAGCAGTCAAAATTTCAACAGGGTTTATGGCTACACCTTC.

This chain uses TRBV28 with TRBJ1-4, with D possibly being TRBD1 (5 bases). This CDR3 spans 13 amino acids. Germline lookup yields CDR1 MDHEN and CDR2 SYDVKM. V shed 8 bases and J shed 6 bases, with 13 bases lying between them. CDR3 sequence reads: CASGGGKDEKLFF. CDR3 sequence (DNA): TGTGCCAGCGGGGGAGGGAAAGATGAAAAACTGTTTTTT.

J is TRBJ2-5 and V is TRBV7-6; TRBD1 might be the D (5 bases). Trimming pared 0 bases from V and 4 bases from J, leaving 9 bases between. CDR1 and CDR2 (germline): SGHVS, FNYEAQ. This CDR3 contains 14 residues. The CDR3 is CASSLAGQGETQYF. The CDR3 DNA reads as TGTGCCAGCAGCTTAGCTGGGCAGGGAGAGACCCAGTACTTC.

This chain joins TRBV7-9 and TRBJ1-1; D is undetermined. The V gene's germline CDR1 is SEHNR and CDR2 FQNEAQ (reference sequence). This CDR3 region has 14 residues. The V and J ends lost 4 bases and 7 bases respectively, with 16 bases between them. The CDR3 reads CASSSREGYSEAFF. CDR3 DNA sequence: TGTGCCAGCAGCTCCCGTGAGGGTTATAGTGAAGCTTTCTTT.

This CDR3 reads CASSQLAGLGSYNEQFF. The CDR3 DNA is TGTGCCAGCAGTCAGCTAGCGGGATTGGGCTCCTACAATGAGCAGTTCTTC. The chain links TRBV6-6 to TRBJ2-1; TRBD2 matches 9 bases. In germline, CDR1 is MNHNY, CDR2 SVGAGI (reference sequence). CDR3 size: 17 residues. V dropped 5 bases and J dropped 0; count of bases not matched to a gene: 8.

The chain couples TRBV19 to TRBJ1-1, with 10 bases fitting TRBD1. V was clipped by 7 bases and J by 0 bases; unmatched bases: 5. Germline CDR1 reads LNHDA; CDR2 reads SQIVND (reference sequence). There are 15 residues in the CDR3. CDR3 in DNA: TGTGCCAGTAAGAAGGGACAGGGGATGAACACTGAAGCTTTCTTT. Translated, it gives CASKKGQGMNTEAFF.

The chain is built from TRBV29-1 and TRBJ2-5; TRBD2 might be the D (6 bases). Trimming stripped 1 base from V and 3 bases from J, with 9 bases between. The CDR3 has 13 amino acids. Germline V CDR1 and CDR2: SQVTM, ANQGSEA. CDR3 nucleotides: TGCAGCGTTGAAGGCGGGAAAAAAGAGACCCAGTACTTC. This codes for CSVEGGKKETQYF.

V usage is TRBV19 and J usage is TRBJ1-1, with TRBD1 matching over 12 bases. V lost 3 bases to trimming and J lost 2 bases; unmatched junction nucleotides: 4. The germline V gene encodes CDR1 LNHDA and CDR2 SQIVND (reference sequence). This CDR3 spans 16 amino acids. CDR3 coding DNA: TGTGCCAGTAGTATGGGACAGGGGGCCTATAACACTGAAGCTTTCTTT. This sequence encodes CASSMGQGAYNTEAFF.

This chain connects TRBV18 to TRBJ2-1, with 11 positions matching TRBD2. The germline gives CDR1 KGHSH, CDR2 LQKENI. Trimming took 6 bases from V and 3 from J; bases not matched to a gene: 4. The CDR3 totals 15 residues. The CDR3 is CASSQTSGDYNEQFF. DNA of the CDR3: TGTGCCAGCTCTCAGACTAGCGGGGACTACAATGAGCAGTTCTTC.

The rearrangement joins TRBV19 to TRBJ2-3, with D possibly TRBD1 on 6 matching bases. CDR3 length: 16 residues. Looked up from germline, CDR1 is LNHDA and CDR2 is SQIVND (reference sequence). V lost 5 bases to trimming and J lost 0 bases, with 15 bases between them. The CDR3 region has the DNA TGTGCCAGTAGTCCTAGGACAGAGACTAGCACAGATACGCAGTATTTT. Protein sequence: CASSPRTETSTDTQYF.

The CDR3 DNA reads as TGCGCCAGCAGCCTCCCCCAGGCGGGTACCTATAATTCACCCCTCCACTTT. Protein: CASSLPQAGTYNSPLHF. V usage is TRBV4-1 and J usage is TRBJ1-6; no definite D call. The CDR3 loop spans 17 amino acids. V was cut by 4 bases and J by 2 bases, with 15 bases left in between. The germline gives CDR1 MGHRA, CDR2 YSYEKL.

CDR3 residues: CASSLGRLYEQYF. The CDR3 DNA reads as TGTGCCAGCAGTTTGGGGCGTCTCTACGAGCAGTACTTC. V and J are TRBV12-3 or TRBV12-4 and TRBJ2-7; a weak D match, TRBD1 (5 bases). The germline V and J ends were trimmed by 3 bases and 3 bases, with 9 bases remaining between them. This CDR3 is 13 amino acids long.

V gene TRBV6-2 or TRBV6-3 combines with J gene TRBJ1-1; D is possibly TRBD1 (6 bases). There are 13 residues in the CDR3. The V end was cut by 4 bases, the J end by 4 bases, with 10 bases between. CDR1 and CDR2 (germline): MNHEY, SVGEGT. The CDR3 loop is CASSSHRATEAFF. The CDR3 coding sequence is TGTGCCAGCAGTTCCCACAGGGCCACTGAAGCTTTCTTT.

This clone came up once. This chain links TRBV4-2 with TRBJ2-5, with D hard to call. The CDR3 contains 14 residues. V was pared by 1 base and J by 1 base, with 7 bases between. Germline CDR1 is LGHNA and CDR2 is YNFKEQ. The DNA of the CDR3 is TGTGCCAGCAGCCAAGGGGGATTCCAAGAGACCCAGTACTTC. Its protein product is CASSQGGFQETQYF.

The chain links TRBV7-9 to TRBJ2-5; TRBD2 matches at 12 bases. There are 18 residues in the CDR3. J gave up 5 bases and V 6 bases, and 16 bases lay outside the gene matches. CDR1 and CDR2 from the germline V gene are SEHNR and FQNEAQ (reference sequence). The CDR3 loop is CASRGPSVASGRGETQYF. The CDR3 nucleotides read TGTGCCAGCAGAGGACCTTCGGTGGCTAGCGGGAGGGGGGAGACCCAGTACTTC.

The rearrangement uses TRBV4-1 and TRBJ1-1, with TRBD1 matching 7 bases. With 1 base clipped from V and 10 bases from J, the junction kept 18 bases outside the gene matches. This CDR3 is 17 amino acids long. Germline lookup yields CDR1 MGHRA and CDR2 YSYEKL. CDR3 sequence: CASSQVVMGIGGDGAFF. CDR3 DNA sequence: TGCGCCAGCAGCCAAGTAGTAATGGGGATAGGGGGCGATGGAGCTTTCTTT.

J is TRBJ2-1 and V is TRBV2, with D possibly matching TRBD1 (5 bases). Germline CDR1 and CDR2: SNHLY and FYNNEI. The CDR3 runs to 15 residues. V gave up 6 bases and J gave up 0 bases, with 12 bases separating them. CDR3 in amino acids: CASRRAGISYNEQFF. CDR3 in DNA: TGTGCCAGCAGAAGGGCAGGGATCTCCTACAATGAGCAGTTCTTC.

The chain carries TRBV19 and TRBJ1-5, with 11 bases that match TRBD1. The CDR3 extends over 15 amino acids. Germline trimming cut 4 bases from V and 4 bases from J; bases unmatched to any gene: 3. Germline V gene lookup returns CDR1 LNHDA and CDR2 SQIVND (reference sequence). This CDR3 is CASSTDRGLNQPQHF. The CDR3 nucleotides are TGTGCCAGTAGTACGGACAGGGGGCTTAATCAGCCCCAGCATTTT.

This clone has a single count. The V gene is TRBV13, the J gene TRBJ2-7; maybe TRBD1 (5 bases). Germline assignment: CDR1 PRHDT and CDR2 FYEKMQ (reference sequence). The CDR3 runs 15 residues. V lost 0 bases and J 2 bases, leaving 11 bases between the germline ends. The CDR3 DNA reads TGTGCCAGCAGCTTAGGCCGCAGGGCCCCCTACGAGCAGTACTTC. Protein product: CASSLGRRAPYEQYF. Looking up the rest from reference TRBV13 and TRBJ2-7 gives the full variable domain: AAGVIQSPRHLIKEKRETATLKCYPIPRHDTVYWYQQGPGQDPQFLISFYEKMQSDKGSIPDRFSAQQFSDYHSELNMSSLELGDSALYFCASSLGRRAPYEQYFGPGTRLTVT.

The chain uses TRBV6-2 or TRBV6-3 and TRBJ2-5, with D possibly being TRBD2 (7 bases). V was shortened by 6 bases and J by 9 bases, with 26 bases between the two germline ends. The length of the CDR3 is 16 residues. Germline V lookup: CDR1 MNHEY, CDR2 SVGEGT. Here the CDR3 DNA reads TGTGCCAGCAGCACCCGAGAGGCGGGGGCCCCCGGGGCCCAGTACTTC. Translated, it gives CASSTREAGAPGAQYF.